The T cell receptor beta chain under discussion was sequenced for a study of cytomegalovirus exposure and HLA in healthy donors. Study outcomes and limitations: Association of a missense DCLRE1C variant with TCR beta V- and J-gene trimming was reported in a later analysis. The study found most TCR sequences rare, yet found some public TCRs in many donors. There were 150 to 200 TCR beta chains listed as cytomegalovirus-associated. After further analysis at a later stage, roughly 15,000 TCR beta sequences were associated with HLA alleles at 0.05 false discovery rate.

This clone was seen only once. No antigen is known for it. The CDR3 is 13 amino acids. Germline CDR1 is SNHLY and CDR2 is FYNNEI. Trimming removed 8 bases from V and 4 bases from J, with 15 bases in between. Use of 60 Vbeta and 13 Jbeta primers characterized the PCR. TCRdb keeps only in-frame clones here, not all; method: immunoSEQ multiplex PCR. This sample carries about 160,000 clones, 65% to 80% of them seen once, and the ten largest clones take around 13%. The J gene is TRBJ2-7, the V gene TRBV2; D may be TRBD2 (5 bases). Source material: PBMCs. The receptor comes from a man aged 35-49 years in good health and CMV-seropositive. The CDR3 here is CASLILGDYEQYF. DNA of the CDR3: TGTGCCAGCCTCATACTAGGAGATTACGAGCAGTACTTC.